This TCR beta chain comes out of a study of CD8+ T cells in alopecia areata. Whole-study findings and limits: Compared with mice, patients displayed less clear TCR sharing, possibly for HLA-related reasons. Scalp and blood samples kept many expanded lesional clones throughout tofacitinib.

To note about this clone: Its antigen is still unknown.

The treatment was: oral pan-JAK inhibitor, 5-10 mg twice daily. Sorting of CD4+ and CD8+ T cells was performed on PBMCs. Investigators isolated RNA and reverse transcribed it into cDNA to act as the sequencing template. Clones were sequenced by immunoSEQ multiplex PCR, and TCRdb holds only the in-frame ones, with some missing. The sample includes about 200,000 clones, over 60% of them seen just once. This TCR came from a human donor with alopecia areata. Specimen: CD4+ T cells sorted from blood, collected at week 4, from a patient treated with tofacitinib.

The CDR3: CATSRDQGQGYEQYF. The CDR3 DNA reads as TGTGCCACCAGCAGAGATCAGGGACAGGGTTACGAGCAGTACTTC. V gene TRBV15 combines with J gene TRBJ2-7, with TRBD1 identical over 9 bases. V gave up 0 bases and J gave up 4 bases; unmatched junction bases: 4. This CDR3 contains 15 residues. CDR1 and CDR2 from the germline V gene are LNHNV and YYDKDF (reference sequence).